The 21 T cell receptor beta chains in this list originate from one sample, sequenced in a study of blood T cell repertoires in COVID-19. Data came from immunoSEQ multiplex PCR; TCRdb stores just in-frame clones and leaves some out. The sample has roughly 30,000 clones, 93% seen once. Source material: peripheral blood. The receptors were sampled from a human donor in a cohort sampled during active COVID-19.

This rearrangement joins TRBV18 to TRBJ2-1; the match to TRBD2 covers 13 bases. V gave up 3 bases and J gave up 6 bases; unmatched junction bases: 5. This CDR3 is built from 16 residues. CDR1 is KGHSH, CDR2 LQKENI, per germline. CDR3 DNA: TGTGCCAGCTCACCGATGGGACTAGCGGGACTCAATGAGCAGTTCTTC. Translating gives CASSPMGLAGLNEQFF.

The chain uses TRBV3-1 (or the pseudogene TRBV3-2) and TRBJ1-6, with 10 bases identical to TRBD1. The CDR3 has 18 amino acids. CDR1 is LGHDT and CDR2 is YNNKEL in the germline V gene (reference sequence). Germline trimming cut 5 bases from V and 10 bases from J; bases unmatched to any gene: 17. This CDR3 is CASSYSFQTGGWRSPLHF. DNA of the CDR3: TGTGCCAGCAGCTATTCATTCCAGACAGGGGGCTGGAGGTCACCCCTCCACTTT.

The chain uses TRBV7-2 and TRBJ2-7, with no clear D. The germline V and J ends were trimmed by 1 base and 3 bases, with 10 bases remaining between them. Germline V gene sequence: CDR1 SGHTA, CDR2 FQGNSA. The CDR3 runs to 14 residues. The CDR3 spells CASSLVEVYYEQYF. Written as DNA, the CDR3 is TGTGCCAGCAGCTTAGTCGAAGTCTACTACGAGCAGTACTTC.

The chain combines TRBV29-1 with TRBJ2-3; 10 bases are shared with TRBD2. V was clipped by 2 bases and J by 0 bases; unmatched bases: 2. CDR3 length equals 15 residues. The germline V gene has CDR1 SQVTM and CDR2 ANQGSEA. For the CDR3, the DNA is TGCAGCGTTGAACAGACTAGCGGGAGCACAGATACGCAGTATTTT. Its translation is CSVEQTSGSTDTQYF.

The CDR3 region has the DNA TGTGCCAGCAGCAATACCGGCCCTAGGGACACATTATACGAGCAGTACTTC. It yields the protein CASSNTGPRDTLYEQYF. The chain joins TRBV21-1 to TRBJ2-7; the table's D call TRBD1 went unverified against the DNA. TRBV21-1 is assigned pseudogene status. There are 17 residues in the CDR3.

This chain uses TRBV18 with TRBJ2-5, with TRBD2 matching 11 bases. Germline V gene lookup returns CDR1 KGHSH and CDR2 LQKENI. J was trimmed by 4 bases and V by 3 bases; bases with no gene match: 4. This CDR3 contains 15 residues. CDR3 sequence reads: CASSPSGRVRETQYF. CDR3 sequence (DNA): TGTGCCAGCTCACCTAGCGGGAGGGTAAGAGAGACCCAGTACTTC.

This clone was detected once. V usage is TRBV5-5 and J usage is TRBJ1-5, with 9 positions matching TRBD1. CDR3 length equals 15 residues. V was pared by 5 bases and J by 1 base, with 4 bases of the junction left unmatched. The germline gives CDR1 SGHKS, CDR2 YYEKEE (reference sequence). CDR3 in DNA: TGTGCCAGCAGACGGGGGACAGGGAGCAATCAGCCCCAGCATTTT. As protein: CASRRGTGSNQPQHF.

The rearrangement joins TRBV9 to TRBJ1-1; unclear D gene. Germline V CDR1 and CDR2: SGDLS, YYNGEE. The CDR3 extends over 13 amino acids. V was pared by 3 bases and J by 1 base, with 7 bases between. CDR3 bases: TGTGCCAGCAGCGCCGTTCCGAACACTGAAGCTTTCTTT. Translation: CASSAVPNTEAFF. Supplemented by reference TRBV9 and TRBJ1-1, the full variable domain reads DSGVTQTPKHLITATGQRVTLRCSPRSGDLSVYWYQQSLDQGLQFLIQYYNGEERAKGNILERFSAQQFPDLHSELNLSSLELGDSALYFCASSAVPNTEAFFGQGTRLTVV.

V and J are TRBV7-9 and TRBJ2-1, with D possibly matching TRBD2 (5 bases). V was pared by 1 base and J by 9 bases, with 16 bases between. In germline, CDR1 is SEHNR, CDR2 FQNEAQ (reference sequence). The CDR3 sequence is 15 residues long. CDR3 loop: CASSLVSVSRGEQFF. Here the CDR3 DNA reads TGTGCCAGCAGCTTAGTTTCGGTGAGTCGGGGTGAGCAGTTCTTC.

DNA for the CDR3: TGTGCCAGCAGCCAAGTAGCGGGGGCGCAAGGGGGGGAGACCCAGTACTTC. Translated, it gives CASSQVAGAQGGETQYF. The rearrangement links TRBV4-2 to TRBJ2-5; TRBD2 matches at 9 bases. J was trimmed by 5 bases and V by 1 base; bases with no gene match: 11. Germline loops: CDR1 LGHNA, CDR2 YNFKEQ. This CDR3 spans 17 amino acids.

The V and J genes are TRBV5-4 and TRBJ1-2; TRBD1 matches at 8 bases. Germline-derived CDR1 and CDR2 are SGHNT and YYREEE (reference sequence). The CDR3 contains 16 residues. J gave up 6 bases and V 4 bases, and 14 bases lay outside the gene matches. As DNA, the CDR3 is TGTGCCAGCAGCCTCGACCCCCGGACAGGGCAGAATGGCTACACCTTC. Its protein is CASSLDPRTGQNGYTF.

This clone has just a few counts. V is TRBV5-8 and J is TRBJ2-7; possibly TRBD1 for D (6 bases). Germline CDR1 is SGHTS and CDR2 is YDEGEE. This CDR3 is 13 amino acids long. The germline V and J ends were trimmed by 9 bases and 3 bases, with 16 bases remaining between them. Written as DNA, the CDR3 is TGTGCCACAGAAGGGGACACCAACTACGAGCAGTACTTC. Protein product: CATEGDTNYEQYF.

The rearrangement joins TRBV5-1 to TRBJ1-6; TRBD1 agrees at 11 bases. The V gene end was trimmed by 4 bases and the J gene end by 7 bases; junction bases not matched to a gene: 4. CDR1 is SGHRS and CDR2 is YFSETQ in the germline V gene. The CDR3 spans 15 residues. As DNA, the CDR3 is TGCGCCAGCAGCCCCGGACAGGGGGCGAATTCACCCCTCCACTTT. Residues: CASSPGQGANSPLHF.

This clone has a handful of counts. V and J are TRBV7-9 and TRBJ2-7; TRBD1 matches 11 bases. Germline V gene sequence: CDR1 SEHNR, CDR2 FQNEAQ (reference sequence). The V and J ends lost 1 base and 6 bases, in that order; junction bases with no gene match: 5. There are 15 residues in the CDR3. CDR3 amino acids: CASSLGGQGAREQYF. CDR3 nucleotide sequence: TGTGCCAGCAGCTTAGGAGGACAGGGGGCGCGCGAGCAGTACTTC.

The V call is TRBV7-9, the J call TRBJ2-7; no clear D gene. The CDR3 totals 11 residues. V shed 5 bases and J shed 1 base, with 3 bases lying between them. Germline CDR1 SEHNR, CDR2 FQNEAQ (reference sequence). CDR3 sequence: CASSLSYEQYF. The CDR3 DNA reads TGTGCCAGCAGCCTATCCTACGAGCAGTACTTC.

This clone was counted between two and nine times. The chain is built from TRBV10-3 and TRBJ2-7; 8 nucleotides match TRBD1. This CDR3 region has 16 residues. The junction had 9 bases not matched to a gene; V was cut back by 4 bases and J by 1 base. Germline CDR1 and CDR2: ENHRY and SYGVKD. The CDR3 spells CAISVVGTGLSYEQYF. The CDR3 coding sequence is TGTGCCATCAGTGTTGTTGGGACAGGACTATCCTACGAGCAGTACTTC.

The chain uses TRBV28 and TRBJ2-1; 7 nucleotides match TRBD1. The germline CDR1 and CDR2 sequences are MDHEN and SYDVKM. The V gene end was trimmed by 5 bases and the J gene end by 2 bases; junction bases not matched to a gene: 6. This CDR3 contains 15 residues. The CDR3 coding sequence is TGTGCCAGCAGTCTAGGGGACAGTCCCTACAATGAGCAGTTCTTC. It is translated as CASSLGDSPYNEQFF.

V usage is TRBV6-4 and J usage is TRBJ1-2; D gene unclear. Germline V gene sequence: CDR1 MRHNA, CDR2 SNTAGT. V gave up 4 bases and J gave up 4 bases, with 13 bases separating them. The CDR3 extends over 14 amino acids. CDR3 bases: TGTGCCAGCAGTGTAAACACAGAGGGCTATGGCTACACCTTC. Protein sequence: CASSVNTEGYGYTF.

In its sample, this clone was seen once. The chain has TRBV7-9 and TRBJ2-3, with TRBD2 matching over 9 bases. CDR1 SEHNR and CDR2 FQNEAQ come from the germline V gene (reference sequence). The CDR3 covers 15 residues. The trim removed 5 bases at V and 0 bases at J, leaving 3 bases unmatched. This chain's CDR3 is CASSPTSGSTDTQYF. The CDR3, as DNA: TGTGCCAGCAGCCCGACTAGCGGTAGCACAGATACGCAGTATTTT.

This clone was seen only once. The chain couples TRBV18 to TRBJ2-3, with 11 bases lining up with TRBD2. The CDR3 runs to 16 residues. CDR1 is KGHSH, CDR2 LQKENI, per germline. V was pared by 3 bases and J by 5 bases, with 7 bases of the junction left unmatched. The CDR3 sequence: CASSPRLAGSGDTQYF. As DNA, the CDR3 is TGTGCCAGCTCACCCCGACTAGCGGGGTCGGGAGATACGCAGTATTTT.

The sample holds one count of this clone. This chain joins TRBV4-1 and TRBJ2-2, with TRBD1 matching 11 bases. This CDR3 region has 16 residues. Trimming took 3 bases from V and 3 from J; bases not matched to a gene: 3. CDR1 is MGHRA, CDR2 YSYEKL, per germline. DNA for the CDR3: TGCGCCAGCAGCCACCCGGGACAGGGGGACACCGGGGAGCTGTTTTTT. It yields the protein CASSHPGQGDTGELFF.